This is a list of T cell receptor beta chains from one sample in a study of glioma-infiltrating T cells after dendritic cell vaccination. The assay was immunoSEQ multiplex PCR, and TCRdb's table has in-frame clones only and misses some. The table lists about 90,000 clones, roughly 84% of them singletons. The material sequenced was blood, taken before dendritic cell vaccination. Receptors were obtained from a human donor with glioblastoma. Each CDR3 is given with its conserved first and last residue. Each record gives: J gene, D gene, clone size, V gene, CDR3 DNA, CDR3 protein. D genes are given only for firm matches. The size field is filled for only some rows; it gives once, few, many or a size class.

TRBJ1-2,NA,NA,TRBV7-8,TGTGCCAGCAGCTTAGCGTGGGAGGGAGGGTATGGCTACACCTTC,CASSLAWEGGYGYTF
TRBJ1-2,NA,NA,TRBV4-3,TGCGCCAGCAGCCAAGATCTCGGGGGCTATGGCTACACCTTC,CASSQDLGGYGYTF
TRBJ2-5,TRBD2,NA,TRBV4-1,TGCGCCAGCAGCCCCATGCTAGCGGGGGGCCCCGGGGGCCAAGAGACCCAGTACTTC,CASSPMLAGGPGGQETQYF
TRBJ2-7,NA,NA,TRBV4-1,TGCGCCAGCAGCCAAGTGGTGGACGCGGGGGAGCAGTACTTC,CASSQVVDAGEQYF
TRBJ2-2,TRBD2,NA,TRBV19,TGTGCCAGTAGTATAGAGCCCAGGCTAGCGGGAGGTCACGGGGAGCTGTTTTTT,CASSIEPRLAGGHGELFF
TRBJ2-1,TRBD2,NA,TRBV5-1,TGCGCCAGCAGCTTGGACGGCGGGGGGGCCTACAATGAGCAGTTCTTC,CASSLDGGGAYNEQFF
TRBJ1-1,TRBD1,NA,TRBV18,TGTGCCAGCTACCAGGACAGGGGCGGTACTGAAGCTTTCTTT,CASYQDRGGTEAFF
TRBJ1-2,NA,NA,TRBV30,TGTGCCTGGAGTGACACATCCTATGGCTACACCTTC,CAWSDTSYGYTF
TRBJ1-5,NA,many,TRBV6-5,TGTGCCAGCAGTTACTCTATGGAGTCTTATCAGCCCCAGCATTTT,CASSYSMESYQPQHF
TRBJ1-1,NA,NA,TRBV6-5,TGTGCCAGCTCAGAATCCCGGAACACTGAAGCTTTCTTT,CASSESRNTEAFF
TRBJ2-1,TRBD2,NA,TRBV7-7,TGTGCTAGCAGCTTAGGGGACAGCCGAGACCGGACTAGCGGGAACAATGAGCAGTTCTTC,CASSLGDSRDRTSGNNEQFF
TRBJ2-2,TRBD2,NA,TRBV5-1,TGCGCCAGCAGTCAAGCGGGGGCCTACACCGGGGAGCTGTTTTTT,CASSQAGAYTGELFF
TRBJ1-2,TRBD1,NA,TRBV7-2,TGTGCCAGCAGCCCCAGGGGACAGGGACTTGGCTACACCTTC,CASSPRGQGLGYTF
TRBJ1-4,NA,NA,TRBV19,TGTGCCAGTAGTACTCCTGGAGCGACAACTAATGAAAAACTGTTTTTT,CASSTPGATTNEKLFF
TRBJ1-6,NA,NA,TRBV5-1,TGCGCCAGCAGCCTTAATAATTCACCCCTCCACTTT,CASSLNNSPLHF
TRBJ2-1,TRBD2,NA,TRBV5-1,TGCGCCAGCAGCTCCGGGGGGGAGTTTAGTGAGCAGTTCTTC,CASSSGGEFSEQFF
TRBJ2-3,TRBD1,NA,TRBV7-9,TGTGCCAGCAGCCCCCGGACAGGGGGCAAAGATACGCAGTATTTT,CASSPRTGGKDTQYF
TRBJ1-1,NA,NA,TRBV30,TGTGCCTGGTCCCGGGACACTGAAGCTTTCTTT,CAWSRDTEAFF
TRBJ2-2,NA,NA,TRBV7-8,TGTGCCAGCAGCTTAGCAACAGCGAACACCGGGGAGCTGTTTTTT,CASSLATANTGELFF
TRBJ1-2,TRBD1,NA,TRBV19,TGTGCCAGTAGTGCTACAGGGGGCTATGGCTACACCTTC,CASSATGGYGYTF
TRBJ2-7,TRBD1,NA,TRBV5-1,TGCGCCAGCAGCCGGGACAGTTCCTCCTACGAGCAGTACTTC,CASSRDSSSYEQYF
TRBJ2-7,TRBD2,once,TRBV4-2,TGTGCCAGCAGCCCCGACCCGGGACTAGCGGGGTACGAGCAGTACTTC,CASSPDPGLAGYEQYF
TRBJ2-1,NA,NA,TRBV5-6,TGTGCCAGCAGCTTGGGACTGCCCCACAATGAGCAGTTCTTC,CASSLGLPHNEQFF
TRBJ1-1,TRBD1,NA,TRBV27,TGTGCCAGCAGTTTGGCTACAGGGGTGAGGAACACTGAAGCTTTCTTT,CASSLATGVRNTEAFF
TRBJ2-7,TRBD2,NA,TRBV11-2,TGTGCCAGCAGCTTAGGATATAGACTAGCGGGGGGCGAGCAGTACTTC,CASSLGYRLAGGEQYF
TRBJ1-6,TRBD1,NA,TRBV5-6,TGTGCCAGCAGCTTACAGGGGGCTCCCCTCCACTTT,CASSLQGAPLHF
TRBJ1-3,TRBD1,few,TRBV2,TGTGCCAGCAGCGGACAGGGGATCTCTGGAAACACCATATATTTT,CASSGQGISGNTIYF
TRBJ1-2,NA,NA,TRBV6-5,TGTGCCAGCAGAAACTCGGGGGGCTACACCTTC,CASRNSGGYTF
TRBJ1-3,NA,NA,TRBV2,TGTGCCAGCAGGGGAGGTTTGGGGGGAAACACCATATATTTT,CASRGGLGGNTIYF
TRBJ2-7,NA,NA,TRBV29-1,TGCAGCGTTGGCGCGGAAGACTACGAGCAGTACTTC,CSVGAEDYEQYF
TRBJ2-2,NA,NA,TRBV10-2,TGCGCCAGAACAGGTGACACCGGGGAGCTGTTTTTT,CARTGDTGELFF
TRBJ2-7,NA,once,TRBV9,TGTGCCAGCAGCCCAGAGGAGGGGTCCCCTTCCTACGAGCAGTACTTC,CASSPEEGSPSYEQYF
TRBJ1-1,NA,NA,TRBV7-8,TGTGCCAGCAGCCCACAGACAAACACTGAAGCTTTCTTT,CASSPQTNTEAFF
TRBJ2-7,NA,few,TRBV6-1,TGTGCCAGCAGTGTCGGCAGGGGAATAGGCGAGCAGTACTTC,CASSVGRGIGEQYF
TRBJ2-7,TRBD2,NA,TRBV12-5,TGTGCTAGTGGTCTGGGACTAGCGGGAAACGAGCAGTACTTC,CASGLGLAGNEQYF
TRBJ1-2,TRBD1,NA,TRBV11-3,TGTGCCAGCAGCTTATCCGGGACAGGCCTATATGGCTACACCTTC,CASSLSGTGLYGYTF
TRBJ1-1,NA,NA,TRBV7-9,TGTGCCAGCAGTTTCGCGGGGTCGGCTTTCTTT,CASSFAGSAFF
TRBJ2-3,NA,few,TRBV5-1,TGCGCCAGCAGAGGGGAAGACAACACAGATACGCAGTATTTT,CASRGEDNTDTQYF
TRBJ1-3,NA,NA,TRBV5-1,TGCGCCAGCAGCTTGGGGGCAGGAAACACCATATATTTT,CASSLGAGNTIYF
TRBJ2-7,NA,NA,TRBV30,TGTGCCTGGAGTGTACTTGCAACCGAGCAGTACTTC,CAWSVLATEQYF
TRBJ1-2,NA,NA,TRBV11-2,TGTGCCAGCAGCTTAAGTACTCTTAACTATGGCTACACCTTC,CASSLSTLNYGYTF